These 24 T cell receptor beta chains were all obtained from the same sample, sequenced in a study of T-cell reconstitution after alpha-beta-depleted transplantation in children. For TCRbeta, the library was prepared with unique molecular identifiers. MiXCR, run by TCRdb on the PCR reads, gives a single entry per CDR3 protein. The profile covers hundreds of thousands of distinct CDR3 sequences, with 15% to 20% appearing a single time and roughly 29% taken by the ten largest. Sequences were derived from PBMCs, mostly from graft donor cells, sampled 360 days after TCRalphabeta/CD19-depleted stem cell transplant. The receptors were gathered from a boy under two years old who had a stem cell transplant for Wiskott-Aldrich syndrome, so the T cells may come from the graft donor.

This clonotype was detected only a few times. This CDR3 is CASSPGMGGVTDTQYF. The CDR3, as DNA: TGTGCCAGCAGTCCGGGGATGGGGGGAGTAACAGATACGCAGTATTTT. The genes are TRBV12-3 or TRBV12-4 and TRBJ2-3; a possible D gene is TRBD2 (6 bases). The length of the CDR3 is 16 residues. Between the trimmed V and J ends, which lost 5 bases and 3 bases, there was a span of 18 bases.

This clonotype was seen only a few times. J is TRBJ2-4 and V is TRBV7-9; D may be TRBD1 (5 bases). The germline V and J ends were trimmed by 3 bases and 6 bases, with 12 bases remaining between them. The CDR3 sequence is 14 residues long. The germline CDR1 and CDR2 sequences are SEHNR and FQNEAQ (reference sequence). In nucleotides, the CDR3 is TGTGCCAGCAGCTTTATCAGGGTAGCAAACATTCAGTACTTC. It specifies CASSFIRVANIQYF.

This clonotype was picked up a small number of times. The rearrangement links TRBV5-1 to TRBJ2-4, with 7 bases aligning to TRBD1. From germline, CDR1 is SGHRS and CDR2 YFSETQ. The J segment lost 0 bases and the V segment lost 1 base, leaving 4 bases of the junction unmatched. The CDR3 consists of 16 residues. The CDR3 DNA reads as TGCGCCAGCAGCTTGAGACAGGGTTTAGCCAAAAACATTCAGTACTTC. It is translated as CASSLRQGLAKNIQYF.

The V and J genes are TRBV12-3 or TRBV12-4 and TRBJ1-1; 7 bases line up with TRBD1. With V trimmed by 4 bases and J by 1 base, 6 bases remained unmatched. The CDR3 runs 15 residues. The CDR3: CASSSETGTNTEAFF. CDR3 coding DNA: TGTGCCAGCAGTTCAGAGACAGGGACGAACACTGAAGCTTTCTTT.

This chain uses TRBV7-9 with TRBJ2-7; D possibly corresponds to TRBD2 (5 bases). The germline V and J ends were trimmed by 1 base and 10 bases, with 14 bases remaining between them. In germline, CDR1 is SEHNR, CDR2 FQNEAQ (reference sequence). CDR3 length: 13 residues. The CDR3 loop reads CASSLEAGPTQYF. The CDR3 coding sequence is TGTGCCAGCAGCTTAGAGGCGGGTCCAACTCAGTACTTC.

V gene TRBV20-1 combines with J gene TRBJ2-7; D possibly corresponds to TRBD2 (5 bases). The CDR3 sequence is 16 residues long. Germline-derived CDR1 and CDR2 are DFQATT and SNEGSKA (reference sequence). V was cut by 0 bases and J by 3 bases, with 18 bases left in between. The CDR3 loop reads CSARDVRGVPIYEQYF. CDR3 bases: TGCAGTGCTAGAGATGTACGGGGAGTCCCTATCTACGAGCAGTACTTC.

This clonotype has a handful of counts. The chain joins TRBV6-2 or TRBV6-3 to TRBJ2-2, with a tentative D call TRBD1 (6 bases). The CDR3 totals 15 residues. Germline CDR1 reads MNHEY; CDR2 reads SVGEGT. V was shortened by 7 bases and J by 1 base, with 13 bases between the two germline ends. CDR3 region: CASNGGHLNTGELFF. The CDR3 DNA reads as TGTGCCAGCAATGGGGGACACCTGAACACCGGGGAGCTGTTTTTT.

This clonotype has a count of ten or more. This chain connects TRBV12-3 or TRBV12-4 to TRBJ2-1; D is possibly TRBD1 or TRBD2 (5 bases each). Trimming took 6 bases from V and 1 from J, leaving 13 bases between them. CDR3 size: 15 residues. CDR3 in DNA: TGTGCCAGCAGCTTGGGGACCCCTTCCTACAATGAGCAGTTCTTC. Translating it yields CASSLGTPSYNEQFF.

The chain combines TRBV29-1 with TRBJ1-1; D is perhaps TRBD1 (5 bases). This CDR3 contains 13 residues. Trimming shortened V by 8 bases and J by 7 bases, and 20 bases separated the two germline ends. The germline V gene has CDR1 SQVTM and CDR2 ANQGSEA. The CDR3 nucleotides are TGCAGCACCCGTCACAGGCTTCGGTTTGAAGCTTTCTTT. Translated, it gives CSTRHRLRFEAFF.

The chain carries TRBV11-2 and TRBJ2-5; D might be TRBD1 or TRBD2, each matching 5 bases. The CDR3 runs 17 residues. Germline CDR1 and CDR2: SGHAT and FQNNGV. V lost 0 bases and J 9 bases, leaving 23 bases between the germline ends. The CDR3: CASSLDLDGYLRGAQYF. CDR3 in DNA: TGTGCCAGCAGCTTAGATCTCGATGGGTACCTCCGAGGGGCCCAGTACTTC.

This clonotype was seen a handful of times. V gene TRBV5-5 combines with J gene TRBJ2-1, with D perhaps given as TRBD1 or TRBD2 (5 bases each). With 0 bases removed from V and 8 bases from J, the gap between germline ends came to 15 bases. The CDR3 totals 15 residues. Germline CDR1 and CDR2: SGHKS and YYEKEE (reference sequence). This chain's CDR3 is CASSLELAGGYEQFF. Written as DNA, the CDR3 is TGTGCCAGCAGCTTGGAGCTAGCTGGGGGATATGAGCAGTTCTTC. The full variable domain, rest sourced from reference TRBV5-5 and TRBJ2-1, is DAGVTQSPTHLIKTRGQQVTLRCSPISGHKSVSWYQQVLGQGPQFIFQYYEKEERGRGNFPDRFSARQFPNYSSELNVNALLLGDSALYLCASSLELAGGYEQFFGPGTRLTVL.

The chain combines TRBV5-5 with TRBJ1-6; no reliable D call. V gave up 0 bases and J gave up 7 bases, with 11 bases separating them. The V gene's germline CDR1 is SGHKS and CDR2 YYEKEE (reference sequence). The CDR3 totals 15 residues. DNA for the CDR3: TGTGCCAGCAGCTTGGGGGCAGGCCCAAATTCACCCCTCCACTTT. Encoded protein: CASSLGAGPNSPLHF.

V usage is TRBV12-3 or TRBV12-4 and J usage is TRBJ2-1; no definite D call. The length of the CDR3 is 13 residues. V was shortened by 3 bases and J by 3 bases, with 6 bases between the two germline ends. The CDR3 DNA reads TGTGCCAGCAGTTTCTACCACTACAATGAGCAGTTCTTC. Amino acid sequence: CASSFYHYNEQFF.

This clonotype came up a few times. V and J are TRBV5-1 and TRBJ1-2, with 7 bases matching TRBD1. The CDR3 is made up of 15 amino acids. The J segment lost 4 bases and the V segment lost 4 bases, leaving 10 bases of the junction unmatched. Germline V gives CDR1 SGHRS, CDR2 YFSETQ. Here the CDR3 DNA reads TGCGCCAGCAGCGTCAGGGACAGACTCTCCTATGGCTACACCTTC. Residues: CASSVRDRLSYGYTF.

This clonotype was observed a few times. The genes are TRBV14 and TRBJ2-1, with TRBD2 matching over 7 bases. This CDR3 has 13 residues. Germline V gives CDR1 SGHDN, CDR2 FVKESK. V gave up 6 bases and J gave up 9 bases; unmatched junction bases: 8. The CDR3 loop is CASRGSPSGEQFF. CDR3 sequence (DNA): TGTGCCAGCAGAGGTTCGCCTAGCGGTGAGCAGTTCTTC.

On this clonotype itself: At one end, the junction sequence differs from germline, possibly due to a read error. The chain links TRBV10-3 to TRBJ2-3, with TRBD1 as a possible D gene (6 bases). The CDR3 is 14 amino acids. Germline assignment: CDR1 ENHRY and CDR2 SYGVKD. The CDR3 coding sequence is TGTCCCATCAGCGCTAGGACAGCTGGAGATACGCAGTATTTT. Amino acid sequence: CPISARTAGDTQYF.

The V call is TRBV7-9, the J call TRBJ2-5; 9 bases agree with TRBD1. The junction had 7 bases not matched to a gene; V was cut back by 7 bases and J by 1 base. The germline gives CDR1 SEHNR, CDR2 FQNEAQ (reference sequence). This CDR3 is built from 15 residues. In DNA, the CDR3 is TGTGCCAGCAAGGGAACACAGGGGGCCCAAGAGACCCAGTACTTC. It codes for CASKGTQGAQETQYF.

This clonotype was seen a few times. The DNA for the CDR3 is TGTGCCAGCAGTCCCGTGAGGGAGAGACACTCGTGGGAGCAGTACTTC. It is translated as CASSPVRERHSWEQYF. The V call is TRBV27, the J call TRBJ2-7, with D perhaps TRBD2 (5 bases). CDR3 length: 16 residues. Germline values: CDR1 MNHEY, CDR2 SMNVEV (reference sequence). Trimming removed 5 bases at V and 7 bases at J, with 24 bases between.

This clonotype was counted once. CDR3 amino acids: CSATRAGGRAKNIQYF. The CDR3 bases are TGCAGTGCTACCCGGGCGGGGGGGCGCGCCAAAAACATTCAGTACTTC. The V and J genes are TRBV20-1 and TRBJ2-4; 9 bases fit TRBD2. Per the germline V gene, CDR1 is DFQATT and CDR2 is SNEGSKA (reference sequence). This CDR3 has 16 amino acids. Losses at the gene ends were 4 bases for V and 1 base for J; bases not matched to a gene: 8.

This clonotype turned up a few times. This sequence joins TRBV29-1 and TRBJ2-7; TRBD2 might be the D (7 bases). CDR3 length: 13 amino acids. The V and J ends lost 7 bases and 5 bases respectively, with 18 bases between them. The germline V gene encodes CDR1 SQVTM and CDR2 ANQGSEA. The CDR3 nucleotides read TGCAGCGCCTTCTCGGGGGGCAATAACGAGCAGTACTTC. Protein product: CSAFSGGNNEQYF.

The V call is TRBV23-1, the J call TRBJ2-5; 11 bases align to TRBD1. TRBV23-1 is an open reading frame whose function is uncertain. There are 17 residues in the CDR3. Losses at the gene ends were 3 bases for V and 1 base for J; bases not matched to a gene: 7. CDR3 in DNA: TGCGCCAGCAGTCACCCTGGACAGGGGGCAGTCCAAGAGACCCAGTACTTC. This encodes CASSHPGQGAVQETQYF.

This clonotype was observed many times. The J gene is TRBJ2-2, the V gene TRBV10-3; D remains unclear. The length of the CDR3 is 12 residues. Trimming stripped 4 bases from V and 7 bases from J, with 7 bases between. CDR1 ENHRY and CDR2 SYGVKD come from the germline V gene. CDR3 amino acids: CAISGMIGELFF. The CDR3 nucleotides read TGTGCCATCAGTGGGATGATCGGGGAGCTGTTTTTT.

There are a few counts of this clonotype. The chain combines TRBV4-1 with TRBJ2-1, with TRBD1 identical over 7 bases. The CDR3 extends over 16 amino acids. Per the germline V gene, CDR1 is MGHRA and CDR2 is YSYEKL. V shed 1 base and J 2 bases; nucleotides not matched to a gene: 5. CDR3 sequence: CASSQVWTGPYNEQFF. In nucleotides, the CDR3 is TGCGCCAGCAGCCAAGTCTGGACAGGACCCTACAATGAGCAGTTCTTC.

The chain links TRBV4-3 to TRBJ2-1; possibly TRBD1 or TRBD2 for D (5 bases each). Trimming took off 4 bases at V and 9 bases at J, with 25 bases between the two ends. CDR3 length: 17 residues. CDR1 and CDR2 from the germline V gene are LGHNA and YSLEER. In nucleotides, the CDR3 is TGCGCCAGCAGCCTCGTAGTTTTCTCGGGACCCCCAGGTGAGCAGTTCTTC. The encoded protein is CASSLVVFSGPPGEQFF.